The present TCR beta chain was sequenced within a study of blood T cell repertoires in COVID-19. Assay used: immunoSEQ multiplex PCR; TCRdb lists only in-frame clones, some missing. The sample has around 99,000 clones; around 90% are singletons. CDR3 length: 16 residues. CDR1 is SGHRS and CDR2 is YFSETQ in the germline V gene. V was pared by 7 bases and J by 1 base, with 10 bases of the junction left unmatched. The sequence came from a middle-aged man with active or convalescent COVID-19. This chain connects TRBV5-1 to TRBJ2-2, with 7 bases that match TRBD2. Sequencing input: peripheral blood. The CDR3 DNA reads TGCGCCAGCCTCCGGGGGGAAGCCTTGAACACCGGGGAGCTGTTTTTT. This gives the protein CASLRGEALNTGELFF.